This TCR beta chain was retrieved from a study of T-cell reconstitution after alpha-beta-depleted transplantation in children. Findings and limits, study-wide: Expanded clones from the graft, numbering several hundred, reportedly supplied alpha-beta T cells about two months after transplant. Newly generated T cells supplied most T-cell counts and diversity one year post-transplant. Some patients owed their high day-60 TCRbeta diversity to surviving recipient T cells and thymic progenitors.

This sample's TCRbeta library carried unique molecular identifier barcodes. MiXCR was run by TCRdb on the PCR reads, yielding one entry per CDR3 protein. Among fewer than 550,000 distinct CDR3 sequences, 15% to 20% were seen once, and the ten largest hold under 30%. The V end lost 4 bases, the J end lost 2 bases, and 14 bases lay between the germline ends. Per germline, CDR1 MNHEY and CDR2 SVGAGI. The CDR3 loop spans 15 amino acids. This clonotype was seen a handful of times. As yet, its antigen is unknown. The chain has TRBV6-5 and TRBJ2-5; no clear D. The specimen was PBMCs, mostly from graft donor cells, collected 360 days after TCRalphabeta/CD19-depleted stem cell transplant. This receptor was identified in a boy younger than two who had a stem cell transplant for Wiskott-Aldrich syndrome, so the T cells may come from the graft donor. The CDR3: CASSSIRTGQETQYF. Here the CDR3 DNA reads TGTGCCAGCAGTTCCATCAGGACCGGACAAGAGACCCAGTACTTC.